The 8 T cell receptor beta chains listed next were all sequenced from one sample in a study of shared T cell receptors in the human thymus (dated by TCRdb to the early 2020s). The library was generated by the immunoSEQ multiplex PCR assay. Held by TCRdb, this immuneACCESS table contains in-frame sequences only and omits some clones. Under half of the omission traces to an unresolved V gene where checked; the cause of the rest is unknown. A total of around 730,000 clones appear in this sample, approximately 85% of them only once. More than 0.01% of the sample rests with the top ten. The data also belong to a second study, concerning human thymus T cells.

Sample: thymocytes. The receptors stem from a girl under two years old with a congenital heart defect. Donor details come from another sample of the same person, matched by shared clones.

The V call is TRBV4-1, the J call TRBJ1-1; D remains unclear. This CDR3 is 15 amino acids long. The V gene's germline CDR1 is MGHRA and CDR2 YSYEKL. V was shortened by 0 bases and J by 1 base, with 9 bases between the two germline ends. The CDR3 bases are TGCGCCAGCAGCCAAGACCCCGTTTGGAACACTGAAGCTTTCTTT. Protein sequence: CASSQDPVWNTEAFF.

The CDR3 here is CASSLKGTSTRRNTIYF. CDR3 coding DNA: TGTGCCAGCAGTTTAAAAGGGACTTCAACCCGCAGAAACACCATATATTTT. V and J are TRBV28 and TRBJ1-3, with D perhaps TRBD1 (5 bases). The germline V gene encodes CDR1 MDHEN and CDR2 SYDVKM. The CDR3 is 17 residues long. V lost 2 bases and J lost 5, with 19 bases in between.

This chain uses TRBV30 with TRBJ1-1; TRBD1 is a possible D gene (6 bases). Germline V gene data show CDR1 as GTSNPN and CDR2 as SVGIG (reference sequence). Trimming removed 4 bases at V and 1 base at J, with 10 bases between. The CDR3 covers 13 residues. The CDR3, as DNA: TGTGCCTGGAACCTACAGGGGAACACTGAAGCTTTCTTT. It codes for CAWNLQGNTEAFF.

Note on this clone: Sequence at one end of the junction differs from germline and may be a read error. The V and J genes are TRBV2 and TRBJ1-1; perhaps TRBD1 as D (6 bases). Germline V gives CDR1 SNHLY, CDR2 FYNNEI. The CDR3 consists of 13 residues. CDR3: CASRDTGNAEAFF. In nucleotides, the CDR3 is TGTGCCAGCCGGGACACAGGGAACGCTGAAGCTTTCTTT.

This chain connects TRBV11-2 to TRBJ2-7, with 8 bases identical to TRBD1. Germline values: CDR1 SGHAT, CDR2 FQNNGV. This CDR3 spans 16 amino acids. Trimming took 1 base from V and 7 from J; bases not matched to a gene: 12. The CDR3 sequence is CASSLGRTGGTGEQYF. The DNA of the CDR3 is TGTGCCAGCAGCTTAGGACGAACAGGGGGTACGGGTGAGCAGTACTTC.

The J gene is TRBJ2-1, the V gene TRBV19, with 9 bases aligning to TRBD1. This CDR3 region has 16 residues. Germline V lookup: CDR1 LNHDA, CDR2 SQIVND (reference sequence). The trim removed 8 bases at V and 0 bases at J, leaving 8 bases unmatched. The CDR3 reads CASQPGTGSSYNEQFF. As DNA, the CDR3 is TGTGCCAGTCAGCCCGGGACAGGGAGCTCCTACAATGAGCAGTTCTTC.

The CDR3 region is CASRGPTSKGNGDTEAFF. DNA of the CDR3: TGTGCCAGCAGAGGCCCGACGAGTAAGGGGAATGGGGACACTGAAGCTTTCTTT. The V gene is TRBV7-6, the J gene TRBJ1-1; D might be TRBD1 (5 bases). This CDR3 spans 18 amino acids. The V gene lost 6 bases and the J gene lost 3 bases, with 26 bases spanning the gap. Per germline, CDR1 SGHVS and CDR2 FNYEAQ. Using reference TRBV7-6 and TRBJ1-1 for the parts outside the CDR3, the full variable domain is GAGVSQSPRYKVTKRGQDVALRCDPISGHVSLYWYRQALGQGPEFLTYFNYEAQQDKSGLPNDRFSAERPEGSISTLTIQRTEQRDSAMYRCASRGPTSKGNGDTEAFFGQGTRLTVV.

The chain has TRBV6-5 and TRBJ1-1; TRBD1 matches at 11 bases. The trim removed 5 bases at V and 11 bases at J, leaving 7 bases unmatched. From germline, CDR1 is MNHEY and CDR2 SVGAGI. The CDR3 length is 13 residues. CDR3 in amino acids: CASSPDRGLGAFF. The CDR3 DNA reads as TGTGCCAGCAGTCCGGACAGGGGGCTAGGGGCTTTCTTT.